One sample yielded the 29 T cell receptor beta chains listed below, sequenced in a study of shared clonotypes between healthy human individuals. Assay used: immunoSEQ multiplex PCR; TCRdb lists only in-frame clones, some missing. The table records around 550,000 clones, 90% to 96% of them present only once. Material: naive CD4+ T cells sorted from blood. Subset meaning: CD45RA+ positively selected. These TCRs come from a woman in her thirties in good health.

The rearrangement joins TRBV5-1 to TRBJ2-2; 15 bases line up with TRBD2. Trimming removed 3 bases from V and 5 bases from J; junction bases left unmatched: 5. CDR1 is SGHRS and CDR2 is YFSETQ in the germline V gene. The CDR3 consists of 17 residues. The CDR3 spells CASSWGLAGGRTGELFF. Written as DNA, the CDR3 is TGCGCCAGCAGCTGGGGACTAGCGGGAGGTCGGACCGGGGAGCTGTTTTTT.

The V call is TRBV29-1, the J call TRBJ2-3; 8 bases agree with TRBD2. This CDR3 is built from 14 residues. Trimming removed 6 bases from V and 1 base from J; junction bases left unmatched: 6. In germline, CDR1 is SQVTM, CDR2 ANQGSEA. CDR3 residues: CSVPASGRTDTQYF. The CDR3 DNA reads TGCAGCGTCCCGGCTAGCGGGCGCACAGATACGCAGTATTTT.

V and J are TRBV2 and TRBJ1-6; 7 nucleotides agree with TRBD1. J gave up 7 bases and V 8 bases, and 5 bases lay outside the gene matches. Germline V gene data show CDR1 as SNHLY and CDR2 as FYNNEI. The CDR3 has 13 amino acids. The CDR3 loop is CASVGTVNSPLHF. The CDR3 DNA sequence: TGTGCCAGCGTAGGGACAGTCAATTCACCCCTCCACTTT. The variable domain in full, with the rest retrieved from reference TRBV2 and TRBJ1-6, is EPEVTQTPSHQVTQMGQEVILRCVPISNHLYFYWYRQILGQKVEFLVSFYNNEISEKSEIFDDQFSVERPDGSNFTLKIRSTKLEDSAMYFCASVGTVNSPLHFGNGTRLTVT.

V and J are TRBV5-6 and TRBJ2-4; D could derive from TRBD1 or TRBD2 (6 bases each). CDR1 and CDR2 (germline): SGHDT, YYEEEE. The CDR3 is made up of 16 amino acids. V was cut by 2 bases and J by 1 base, with 13 bases left in between. Here the CDR3 reads CASSFWGARAKNIQYF. CDR3 DNA sequence: TGTGCCAGCAGCTTTTGGGGGGCCCGCGCCAAAAACATTCAGTACTTC.

V and J are TRBV11-1 and TRBJ2-7, with 9 positions matching TRBD2. CDR1 and CDR2 (germline): SGHAT, FQDESV (reference sequence). V lost 5 bases, J lost 5 bases, and 13 bases stayed unmatched. The CDR3 extends over 16 amino acids. The CDR3 region has the DNA TGTGCCAGCAGCCAACTAGCGGGCGCCCCCCGGCACGAGCAGTACTTC. Its protein product is CASSQLAGAPRHEQYF.

The chain joins TRBV28 to TRBJ1-2, with a possible D match to TRBD1 (5 bases). Trimming left V 6 bases short and J 3 bases short, with 17 bases between. Germline V gene sequence: CDR1 MDHEN, CDR2 SYDVKM. The CDR3 contains 15 residues. The CDR3 DNA reads as TGTGCCAGCAGACCAGGCGGGTCCAGGGACTATGGCTACACCTTC. Protein product: CASRPGGSRDYGYTF.

The chain recombines TRBV7-9 with TRBJ2-7; TRBD2 agrees at 7 bases. Germline-derived CDR1 and CDR2 are SEHNR and FQNEAQ (reference sequence). The CDR3 totals 15 residues. The V segment lost 5 bases and the J segment 0 bases; nucleotides outside the gene matches: 7. The CDR3 DNA reads TGTGCCAGCAGCCGGGGACTACTCCCCTCCTACGAGCAGTACTTC. Protein sequence: CASSRGLLPSYEQYF.

The gene calls are TRBV5-6 and TRBJ1-5; TRBD1 is a possible D gene (5 bases). CDR1 and CDR2 (germline): SGHDT, YYEEEE. The ends were cut back, 1 base at V and 5 bases at J, with 13 bases in the middle. This CDR3 spans 15 amino acids. The chain's CDR3 is CASSLFGGEDQPQHF. DNA of the CDR3: TGTGCCAGCAGCTTGTTTGGAGGGGAGGATCAGCCCCAGCATTTT.

This chain links TRBV6-1 with TRBJ1-5, with TRBD1 identical over 10 bases. V lost 6 bases, J lost 7 bases, and 6 bases stayed unmatched. The CDR3 spans 14 residues. Germline CDR1 reads MNHNS; CDR2 reads SASEGT. This CDR3 is CASSRDRGWQPQHF. In DNA, the CDR3 is TGTGCCAGCAGCCGGGACAGGGGATGGCAGCCCCAGCATTTT.

CDR3 nucleotides: TGTGCCAGTACTATGGACAATTTAGTGAATGAGCAGTTCTTC. Protein product: CASTMDNLVNEQFF. The chain links TRBV19 to TRBJ2-1; TRBD1 might be the D (5 bases). This CDR3 has 14 residues. Germline V gene data show CDR1 as LNHDA and CDR2 as SQIVND (reference sequence). The V end lost 7 bases, the J end lost 7 bases, and 17 bases lay between the germline ends.

The chain carries TRBV5-4 and TRBJ2-1, with 11 bases lining up with TRBD2. Germline values: CDR1 SGHNT, CDR2 YYREEE (reference sequence). The CDR3 extends over 16 amino acids. V lost 6 bases and J lost 6; bases outside the gene matches: 11. The CDR3 nucleotides are TGTGCCAGCATCGCTGTAGCGGGAGGGCCCTCCAATGAGCAGTTCTTC. It is translated as CASIAVAGGPSNEQFF.

DNA of the CDR3: TGCAGCGGGTTACTTAATGAAAAACTGTTTTTT. It yields the protein CSGLLNEKLFF. This sequence joins TRBV29-1 and TRBJ1-4; no clear D. Germline V CDR1 and CDR2: SQVTM, ANQGSEA. V dropped 7 bases and J dropped 4 bases, with 7 bases sitting between them. CDR3 length: 11 residues.

V is TRBV7-2 and J is TRBJ2-7; D ambiguous. The CDR3 is 14 residues long. Trimming pared 1 base from V and 2 bases from J, leaving 9 bases between. The germline gives CDR1 SGHTA, CDR2 FQGNSA. As DNA, the CDR3 is TGTGCCAGCAGCTTAGAGCCGGAAACCTACGAGCAGTACTTC. This translates into CASSLEPETYEQYF.

The rearrangement uses TRBV28 and TRBJ2-7, with D maybe TRBD1 (6 bases). V lost 6 bases, J lost 7 bases, and 19 bases lay in between. The CDR3 covers 14 residues. Germline V CDR1 and CDR2: MDHEN, SYDVKM. The CDR3 loop is CASRGASPVQEQYF. The CDR3 DNA reads as TGTGCCAGCAGGGGGGCAAGTCCAGTGCAGGAGCAGTACTTC. Full variable domain (outside the CDR3, taken from reference TRBV28 and TRBJ2-7): DVKVTQSSRYLVKRTGEKVFLECVQDMDHENMFWYRQDPGLGLRLIYFSYDVKMKEKGDIPEGYSVSREKKERFSLILESASTNQTSMYLCASRGASPVQEQYFGPGTRLTVT.

This clone occurred a few times. This chain connects TRBV7-9 to TRBJ2-7; the D gene is possibly TRBD1 (6 bases). Germline assignment: CDR1 SEHNR and CDR2 FQNEAQ (reference sequence). The CDR3 has 12 residues. Trimming removed 8 bases from V and 0 bases from J, with 8 bases in between. CDR3 residues: CASEDSSYEQYF. CDR3 nucleotide sequence: TGTGCCAGCGAGGACAGCTCCTACGAGCAGTACTTC.

The rearrangement uses TRBV6-5 and TRBJ2-5, with 8 bases aligning to TRBD1. This CDR3 contains 14 residues. Trimming cost V 7 bases and J 11 bases; bases outside gene matches: 15. Per germline, CDR1 MNHEY and CDR2 SVGAGI. CDR3 DNA sequence: TGTGCCAGCACGTTCGCTCAGGGGGCAGGAGAGCAGTACTTC. Translating it yields CASTFAQGAGEQYF.

The CDR3 DNA reads as TGTGCCAGCAGCTTACTCGACAGACAAGAGACCCAGTACTTC. Its translation: CASSLLDRQETQYF. The chain recombines TRBV7-8 with TRBJ2-5; perhaps TRBD1 as D (5 bases). This CDR3 comprises 14 residues. Germline V gene lookup returns CDR1 SGHVS and CDR2 FQNEAQ. V was trimmed by 2 bases and J by 2 bases, leaving 9 bases between them.

This chain links TRBV28 with TRBJ1-5, with D hard to call. This CDR3 contains 15 residues. The ends were cut back, 2 bases at V and 5 bases at J, with 13 bases in the middle. Germline CDR1 reads MDHEN; CDR2 reads SYDVKM. The CDR3 here is CASSLASGGDQPQHF. The DNA of the CDR3 is TGTGCCAGCAGTTTAGCTTCTGGTGGGGATCAGCCCCAGCATTTT.

This clone was detected only once. The chain carries TRBV19 and TRBJ2-5; the D gene is possibly TRBD2 (6 bases). The length of the CDR3 is 14 residues. Germline CDR1 and CDR2: LNHDA and SQIVND (reference sequence). The germline V and J ends were trimmed by 4 bases and 5 bases, with 14 bases remaining between them. The CDR3 DNA sequence: TGTGCCAGTAGTACTAGCGCCCGGTGGGAGACCCAGTACTTC. Protein: CASSTSARWETQYF.

This chain links TRBV28 with TRBJ1-1, with D unclear. The V gene's germline CDR1 is MDHEN and CDR2 SYDVKM. Trimming shortened V by 7 bases and J by 1 base, and 4 bases separated the two germline ends. This CDR3 region has 11 residues. The DNA for the CDR3 is TGTGCCAGCAAAGAGAACACTGAAGCTTTCTTT. Translated, it gives CASKENTEAFF. Supplemented by reference TRBV28 and TRBJ1-1, the full variable domain reads DVKVTQSSRYLVKRTGEKVFLECVQDMDHENMFWYRQDPGLGLRLIYFSYDVKMKEKGDIPEGYSVSREKKERFSLILESASTNQTSMYLCASKENTEAFFGQGTRLTVV.

About this clone: The sample holds other DNA sequences that translate to the same CDR3. V usage is TRBV5-1 and J usage is TRBJ2-3; 9 bases match TRBD2. The CDR3 consists of 16 residues. Germline CDR1 and CDR2: SGHRS and YFSETQ. V trimming: 0 bases; J trimming: 0 bases; junction bases outside the gene matches: 2. The CDR3 nucleotides read TGCGCCAGCAGCTTGGTGGCGGGAGGGAGCACAGATACGCAGTATTTT. Translation: CASSLVAGGSTDTQYF.

This chain joins TRBV5-1 and TRBJ2-1, with 7 bases that match TRBD1. Germline V lookup: CDR1 SGHRS, CDR2 YFSETQ. After removal of 2 bases from V and 4 bases from J, the junction contained 6 bases not matched to a gene. CDR3 length: 15 residues. As DNA, the CDR3 is TGCGCCAGCAGCTTAGAGGGGGCTCAGTACAATGAGCAGTTCTTC. Translating gives CASSLEGAQYNEQFF. Combining the CDR3 with reference TRBV5-1 and TRBJ2-1 gives the whole variable domain KAGVTQTPRYLIKTRGQQVTLSCSPISGHRSVSWYQQTPGQGLQFLFEYFSETQRNKGNFPGRFSGRQFSNSRSEMNVSTLELGDSALYLCASSLEGAQYNEQFFGPGTRLTVL.

The gene calls are TRBV13 and TRBJ2-7; TRBD1 might be the D (6 bases). This CDR3 comprises 18 residues. Trimming shortened V by 3 bases and J by 0 bases, and 21 bases separated the two germline ends. Per germline, CDR1 PRHDT and CDR2 FYEKMQ (reference sequence). The CDR3, as DNA: TGTGCCAGCAGCTTTCGCATTCTCCGGGACACGACCTCCTACGAGCAGTACTTC. Translating gives CASSFRILRDTTSYEQYF.

V usage is TRBV9 and J usage is TRBJ1-2; maybe TRBD1 (5 bases). The V and J ends lost 7 bases and 7 bases respectively, with 20 bases between them. The CDR3 is made up of 14 amino acids. Germline-derived CDR1 and CDR2 are SGDLS and YYNGEE. For the CDR3, the DNA is TGTGCCAGCCAAAAGTCCCAGGGCCGGCGTGGCTACACCTTC. Translated: CASQKSQGRRGYTF.

This chain connects TRBV11-3 to TRBJ2-3; 10 nucleotides line up with TRBD1. This CDR3 is 15 amino acids long. CDR1 and CDR2 (germline): SGHNT, YENEEA. Losses at the gene ends were 5 bases for V and 3 bases for J; bases not matched to a gene: 5. The CDR3 protein is CASSQGQGRTDTQYF. For the CDR3, the DNA is TGTGCCAGCAGCCAGGGACAGGGGAGAACAGATACGCAGTATTTT.

V usage is TRBV5-1 and J usage is TRBJ2-1; TRBD1 agrees at 7 bases. This CDR3 has 15 amino acids. V gave up 0 bases and J gave up 3 bases; unmatched junction bases: 3. The germline V gene encodes CDR1 SGHRS and CDR2 YFSETQ. CDR3 DNA: TGCGCCAGCAGCTTGGTGGGGGACAGCTACAATGAGCAGTTCTTC. This encodes CASSLVGDSYNEQFF.

J is TRBJ2-3 and V is TRBV29-1; 8 bases line up with TRBD2. Trimming removed 4 bases from V and 4 bases from J; junction bases left unmatched: 19. Germline CDR1 and CDR2: SQVTM and ANQGSEA. This CDR3 has 18 residues. The CDR3 DNA sequence: TGCAGCGTTGTCGGAGAAATCGACGGGAGGGCCAGCCCAGATACGCAGTATTTT. Its protein is CSVVGEIDGRASPDTQYF.

The chain carries TRBV10-2 and TRBJ1-2, with D perhaps TRBD1 (6 bases). The CDR3 length is 13 residues. The V end lost 6 bases, the J end lost 8 bases, and 16 bases lay between the germline ends. Germline CDR1 WSHSY, CDR2 SAAADI. CDR3 protein: CASSPGAVEGYTF. In DNA, the CDR3 is TGCGCCAGCAGCCCAGGGGCGGTGGAAGGCTACACCTTC.

V and J are TRBV27 and TRBJ2-7, with a tentative D call TRBD1 (5 bases). This CDR3 has 17 residues. The germline V and J ends were trimmed by 5 bases and 0 bases, with 20 bases remaining between them. Germline V lookup: CDR1 MNHEY, CDR2 SMNVEV (reference sequence). In DNA, the CDR3 is TGTGCCAGCAGTCCCGGAATGTTCAGGGAATTCTCCTACGAGCAGTACTTC. Residues: CASSPGMFREFSYEQYF.